The clone carrying this T cell receptor (beta chain) was counted ten times or more. The target antigen is unknown. The data stem from a study of blood T cells in healthy people across ages. Findings and caveats of the study: Both naive CD4+ cell counts and diversity were greater in long-lived donors than in aged donors.

Donors each provided 8 to 10 milliliters of peripheral blood. Sample-barcoded 5' priming and a J-beta primer mix drove a second PCR of roughly 6 to 12 cycles. From the 5' RACE reads, TCRdb called clonotypes with MiXCR, one entry per CDR3 protein. The data show approximately 800,000 distinct CDR3 sequences, around 45% seen once. The germline CDR1 and CDR2 sequences are ENHRY and SYGVKD. The CDR3 sequence is 14 residues long. Germline trimming cut 11 bases from V and 0 bases from J; bases unmatched to any gene: 8. The sequence was collected from an elderly man in good health. The rearrangement uses TRBV10-3 and TRBJ2-3, with TRBD1 matching 7 bases. Source material: blood. The CDR3 loop reads CAGSQGESTDTQYF. CDR3 nucleotide sequence: TGTGCCGGATCTCAGGGGGAAAGCACAGATACGCAGTATTTT.